Shown below are 21 T cell receptor beta chains from a single sample sequenced in a study of blood T cell repertoires in COVID-19. Profiled with immunoSEQ multiplex PCR; TCRdb holds only in-frame clones, not every one. The repertoire holds about 90,000 clones, with more than 65% as singletons. What was sequenced was peripheral blood. Source of these receptors: a man aged 55-75 years with acute or convalescent COVID-19.

CDR3 amino acids: CASSESATGTGNTIYF. In DNA, the CDR3 is TGTGCCAGCAGTGAATCAGCGACAGGGACTGGAAACACCATATATTTT. The V and J genes are TRBV6-1 and TRBJ1-3; 7 bases line up with TRBD1. V was clipped by 2 bases and J by 2 bases; unmatched bases: 6. CDR1 is MNHNS, CDR2 SASEGT, per germline. There are 16 residues in the CDR3.

CDR3 nucleotides: TGTGCCAGCAGTTACTCGCCTACCGGGGGGTACGAGCAGTACTTC. Amino acids: CASSYSPTGGYEQYF. The J gene is TRBJ2-7, the V gene TRBV6-2 or TRBV6-3; 7 nucleotides agree with TRBD2. Trimming at V came to 0 bases and at J to 4 bases, leaving 6 bases not matched to a gene. The CDR3 contains 15 residues. Germline CDR1 MNHEY, CDR2 SVGEGT.

The chain recombines TRBV5-4 with TRBJ2-5; 9 positions match TRBD2. This CDR3 is 15 amino acids long. V gave up 6 bases and J gave up 0 bases; unmatched junction bases: 6. CDR1 SGHNT and CDR2 YYREEE come from the germline V gene (reference sequence). CDR3 coding DNA: TGTGCCAGCACCTTAGCGGGGGTGGACCAAGAGACCCAGTACTTC. As protein: CASTLAGVDQETQYF.

The rearrangement uses TRBV12-3 or TRBV12-4 and TRBJ1-1; D is uncertain. V gave up 6 bases and J gave up 1 base, with 9 bases separating them. The CDR3 covers 13 residues. In DNA, the CDR3 is TGTGCCAGCAGCCTGAGGAGGAACACTGAAGCTTTCTTT. Translating it yields CASSLRRNTEAFF.

V and J are TRBV29-1 and TRBJ2-7; 7 bases fit TRBD1. The CDR3 totals 13 residues. With V trimmed by 4 bases and J by 6 bases, 9 bases remained unmatched. The germline V gene encodes CDR1 SQVTM and CDR2 ANQGSEA. As DNA, the CDR3 is TGCAGCGTTGGACCGACAGGGAGCTCCGAGCAGTACTTC. Translated, it gives CSVGPTGSSEQYF.

This chain uses TRBV5-1 with TRBJ1-2, with D possibly being TRBD1 (6 bases). Trimming cost V 5 bases and J 7 bases, with 12 bases left between them. Germline-derived CDR1 and CDR2 are SGHRS and YFSETQ. The CDR3 sequence is 12 residues long. The CDR3 DNA is TGCGCCAGCAGAACCGGGACATTTGGCTACACCTTC. Amino acids: CASRTGTFGYTF.

This clone was counted once. The V and J genes are TRBV19 and TRBJ1-2; maybe TRBD1 (6 bases). CDR3 length: 14 amino acids. Germline V CDR1 and CDR2: LNHDA, SQIVND (reference sequence). With 5 bases removed from V and 1 base from J, the gap between germline ends came to 11 bases. The CDR3 nucleotides read TGTGCCAGTAGTCGCGGACAGATTAACTATGGCTACACCTTC. It codes for CASSRGQINYGYTF.

The rearrangement uses TRBV11-2 and TRBJ2-7; 11 bases fit TRBD1. The CDR3 contains 15 residues. V was clipped by 4 bases and J by 3 bases; unmatched bases: 5. Germline V gene sequence: CDR1 SGHAT, CDR2 FQNNGV. The DNA of the CDR3 is TGTGCCAGCAGCTCAAGGGACAGGGGGTTCTACGAGCAGTACTTC. Translating it yields CASSSRDRGFYEQYF.

This chain uses TRBV7-9 with TRBJ2-7; tentatively, D is TRBD1 (5 bases). The ends were cut back, 5 bases at V and 1 base at J, with 15 bases in the middle. The germline V gene has CDR1 SEHNR and CDR2 FQNEAQ (reference sequence). The CDR3 length is 15 residues. The CDR3 coding sequence is TGTGCCAGCAGCCAGACAGCCGGATATTCCTACGAGCAGTACTTC. Encoded protein: CASSQTAGYSYEQYF.

The V and J genes are TRBV9 and TRBJ2-3; D might be TRBD2 (6 bases). Trimming removed 2 bases from V and 2 bases from J, with 12 bases in between. The CDR3 totals 15 residues. Germline V gene data show CDR1 as SGDLS and CDR2 as YYNGEE. The CDR3 sequence is CASSVGGLSTDTQYF. CDR3 in DNA: TGTGCCAGCAGCGTGGGGGGACTGTCCACAGATACGCAGTATTTT.

This rearrangement joins TRBV6-6 to TRBJ2-7; no clear D. Germline loops: CDR1 MNHNY, CDR2 SVGAGI (reference sequence). Deletions cut 2 bases from V and 2 bases from J, with 7 bases between. There are 13 residues in the CDR3. The CDR3 DNA sequence: TGTGCCAGCAGTTACGAACAGACCTACGAGCAGTACTTC. Protein sequence: CASSYEQTYEQYF.

The rearrangement links TRBV27 to TRBJ1-1, with 10 bases matching TRBD1. CDR3 length: 15 residues. Per the germline V gene, CDR1 is MNHEY and CDR2 is SMNVEV (reference sequence). V dropped 5 bases and J dropped 3; count of bases not matched to a gene: 6. CDR3 amino acids: CASSAPDRGDTEAFF. The CDR3 DNA follows: TGTGCCAGCAGTGCCCCGGACAGGGGGGACACTGAAGCTTTCTTT.

V usage is TRBV6-2 or TRBV6-3 and J usage is TRBJ1-1, with 7 bases that match TRBD1. The ends lost 2 bases at V and 5 bases at J; junction bases unmatched: 17. Per the germline V gene, CDR1 is MNHEY and CDR2 is SVGEGT. CDR3 size: 18 residues. The CDR3 region has the DNA TGTGCCAGCAGTTACCCTAGAGACTCTGACAGGGTCAGAACTGAAGCTTTCTTT. Amino acid sequence: CASSYPRDSDRVRTEAFF.

The rearrangement joins TRBV19 to TRBJ1-6; 8 positions match TRBD1. J gave up 7 bases and V 6 bases, and 5 bases lay outside the gene matches. This CDR3 spans 14 amino acids. Germline-derived CDR1 and CDR2 are LNHDA and SQIVND (reference sequence). The CDR3 DNA follows: TGTGCCAGTAGAGGACAGGGTCAAAATTCACCCCTCCACTTT. Protein sequence: CASRGQGQNSPLHF.

This clone was detected ten times or more. The J gene is TRBJ1-2, the V gene TRBV12-3 or TRBV12-4; TRBD1 agrees at 7 bases. The CDR3 has 13 amino acids. The junction had 5 bases not matched to a gene; V was cut back by 4 bases and J by 6 bases. CDR3 sequence: CASSSDRVHGYTF. CDR3 DNA sequence: TGTGCCAGCAGTTCCGACAGGGTGCATGGCTACACCTTC.

The J gene is TRBJ2-2, the V gene TRBV19, with 9 positions matching TRBD2. The CDR3 loop spans 16 amino acids. V shed 3 bases, J shed 3 bases, and the junction held 5 bases outside the gene matches. The germline V gene encodes CDR1 LNHDA and CDR2 SQIVND (reference sequence). In DNA form, the CDR3 reads TGTGCCAGTAGTATGGCGGGGGGGCGAGACACCGGGGAGCTGTTTTTT. Amino acids: CASSMAGGRDTGELFF. The entire variable domain, with the rest obtained from reference TRBV19 and TRBJ2-2, is as follows: DGGITQSPKYLFRKEGQNVTLSCEQNLNHDAMYWYRQDPGQGLRLIYYSQIVNDFQKGDIAEGYSVSREKKESFPLTVTSAQKNPTAFYLCASSMAGGRDTGELFFGEGSRLTVL.

The chain links TRBV6-1 to TRBJ2-1, with D maybe TRBD1 (5 bases). V gave up 3 bases and J gave up 8 bases, with 11 bases separating them. From germline, CDR1 is MNHNS and CDR2 SASEGT. The CDR3 length is 13 residues. CDR3 in amino acids: CASSEIGAYEQFF. In nucleotides, the CDR3 is TGTGCCAGCAGTGAGATAGGGGCTTATGAGCAGTTCTTC.

The sample holds one count of this clone. CDR3 coding DNA: TGTGCCAGCAGGTCCGGGGGAACCTACGAGCAGTACTTC. It codes for CASRSGGTYEQYF. The chain has TRBV2 and TRBJ2-7; D possibly corresponds to TRBD2 (6 bases). From germline, CDR1 is SNHLY and CDR2 FYNNEI. The CDR3 loop spans 13 amino acids. V dropped 6 bases and J dropped 2 bases, with 11 bases sitting between them.

The CDR3 nucleotides read TGTGCCTGGAGTGTAAGGGGTTCAGACACTGAAGCTTTCTTT. Translated: CAWSVRGSDTEAFF. This chain connects TRBV30 to TRBJ1-1, with a weak D call TRBD1 (5 bases). Per the germline V gene, CDR1 is GTSNPN and CDR2 is SVGIG (reference sequence). The CDR3 covers 14 residues. Trimming removed 0 bases from V and 3 bases from J, with 11 bases in between.

The chain combines TRBV19 with TRBJ1-1; D call uncertain. Trimming stripped 5 bases from V and 4 bases from J, with 11 bases between. Germline CDR1 and CDR2: LNHDA and SQIVND (reference sequence). There are 13 residues in the CDR3. The CDR3 DNA is TGTGCCAGTAGTGAGAGGGTGGGCACTGAAGCTTTCTTT. It encodes CASSERVGTEAFF. Supplemented by reference TRBV19 and TRBJ1-1, the full variable domain reads DGGITQSPKYLFRKEGQNVTLSCEQNLNHDAMYWYRQDPGQGLRLIYYSQIVNDFQKGDIAEGYSVSREKKESFPLTVTSAQKNPTAFYLCASSERVGTEAFFGQGTRLTVV.

This clone was observed once. The rearrangement uses TRBV4-3 and TRBJ1-2; TRBD1 agrees at 8 bases. V gave up 1 base and J gave up 7 bases; unmatched junction bases: 8. The V gene's germline CDR1 is LGHNA and CDR2 YSLEER. This CDR3 contains 15 residues. The CDR3 loop is CASSQGAGGASGYTF. The CDR3 DNA sequence: TGCGCCAGCAGCCAAGGGGCAGGGGGCGCGAGTGGCTACACCTTC.